The 29 T cell receptor beta chains presented below share a single source sample, sequenced in a study of CD8 T cells in ankylosing spondylitis. Study findings and constraints: Made up of roughly 8 highly homologous variants, a TCR beta motif appeared characteristic of ankylosing spondylitis blood.

TCRdb passed the 5' RACE reads through MiXCR, listing each CDR3 protein once. Of almost 400,000 distinct CDR3 sequences in the sample, about 20% are singletons; the top ten hold roughly a sixth. For these TCRs, the target antigens are not known. The sequencing sample was made of blood, either unsorted or a sorted T cell fraction (not recorded which). Receptors were obtained from a male donor with ankylosing spondylitis.

This clonotype was seen a few times. The chain is built from TRBV29-1 and TRBJ2-3; perhaps TRBD1 as D (5 bases). The CDR3 totals 15 residues. CDR1 is SQVTM and CDR2 is ANQGSEA in the germline V gene. CDR3 residues: CSTTSNQGWADTQYF. Written as DNA, the CDR3 is TGCAGTACTACCTCCAACCAGGGATGGGCAGATACGCAGTATTTT.

This clonotype was seen only a few times. This chain connects TRBV5-1 to TRBJ2-2, with D possibly called TRBD1 or TRBD2 (5 bases each). V was pared by 1 base and J by 11 bases, with 15 bases between. The CDR3 loop spans 14 amino acids. Germline V lookup: CDR1 SGHRS, CDR2 YFSETQ. DNA of the CDR3: TGCGCCAGCAGCTTGCAGGGTGACCGGGGAGAGCTGTTTTTT. As protein: CASSLQGDRGELFF.

The V and J genes are TRBV7-2 and TRBJ2-4; D is unresolved. From germline, CDR1 is SGHTA and CDR2 FQGNSA. This CDR3 spans 13 amino acids. V was cut by 5 bases and J by 0 bases, with 5 bases left in between. CDR3 DNA sequence: TGTGCCAGCAGCCCTAGAGCCAAAAACATTCAGTACTTC. It codes for CASSPRAKNIQYF.

The V and J genes are TRBV12-3 or TRBV12-4 and TRBJ2-3, with 10 positions matching TRBD2. With V trimmed by 7 bases and J by 4 bases, 8 bases remained unmatched. The CDR3 contains 15 residues. In DNA, the CDR3 is TGTGCCAGCAATAAGCGGGAGGGCAGGGCAGATACGCAGTATTTT. It encodes CASNKREGRADTQYF.

The chain links TRBV2 to TRBJ2-7; 10 positions agree with TRBD2. The germline gives CDR1 SNHLY, CDR2 FYNNEI. The CDR3 totals 13 residues. Trimming removed 8 bases from V and 2 bases from J; junction bases left unmatched: 3. For the CDR3, the DNA is TGTGCCAGCTCGAGCGGGAGGGCCTACGAGCAGTACTTC. Translated, it gives CASSSGRAYEQYF.

At least ten counts were recorded for this clonotype. The chain links TRBV5-1 to TRBJ1-4; D is possibly TRBD1 (5 bases). CDR1 and CDR2 (germline): SGHRS, YFSETQ. The CDR3 spans 15 residues. V was pared by 3 bases and J by 8 bases, with 17 bases between. CDR3 amino acids: CASSSKPGPLEKLFF. In DNA form, the CDR3 reads TGCGCCAGCAGCTCGAAACCGGGACCCCTCGAAAAACTGTTTTTT. The entire variable domain, with the rest obtained from reference TRBV5-1 and TRBJ1-4, is as follows: KAGVTQTPRYLIKTRGQQVTLSCSPISGHRSVSWYQQTPGQGLQFLFEYFSETQRNKGNFPGRFSGRQFSNSRSEMNVSTLELGDSALYLCASSSKPGPLEKLFFGSGTQLSVL.

This clonotype has just a few counts. CDR3 in DNA: TGTGCCAGCAGTCGGGAAAGGGGTTCCTACGAGCAGTACTTC. It is translated as CASSRERGSYEQYF. The chain joins TRBV2 to TRBJ2-7, with D possibly being TRBD1 or TRBD2 (5 bases each). CDR1 is SNHLY, CDR2 FYNNEI, per germline. V shed 5 bases and J shed 1 base, with 12 bases lying between them. The CDR3 runs to 14 residues.

The chain recombines TRBV7-3 with TRBJ1-1; 10 bases are shared with TRBD1. The trim removed 10 bases at V and 5 bases at J, leaving 7 bases unmatched. In germline, CDR1 is SGHTA, CDR2 FQGTGA. The CDR3 spans 13 residues. CDR3 residues: CATRQGARTEAFF. The CDR3 bases are TGTGCCACCAGACAGGGGGCGCGGACTGAAGCTTTCTTT.

In this sample, this clonotype turned up a few times. As DNA, the CDR3 is TGCGCCAGCAGCCAATCCCCTACTAGCAACTCTGGGGCCAACGTCCTGACTTTC. Translating it yields CASSQSPTSNSGANVLTF. V and J are TRBV4-1 and TRBJ2-6, with D tentatively TRBD2 (6 bases). The ends were cut back, 2 bases at V and 0 bases at J, with 14 bases in the middle. Germline loops: CDR1 MGHRA, CDR2 YSYEKL. This CDR3 is built from 18 residues.

This chain connects TRBV5-1 to TRBJ1-3; D may be TRBD1 (5 bases). The germline V gene encodes CDR1 SGHRS and CDR2 YFSETQ. Trimming removed 5 bases at V and 6 bases at J, with 18 bases between. This CDR3 has 15 residues. DNA of the CDR3: TGCGCCAGCAGACCGGCCCCGGGGGTGGAAAACACCATATATTTT. As protein: CASRPAPGVENTIYF.

The sample holds many counts of this clonotype. The chain combines TRBV20-1 with TRBJ2-5; the match to TRBD2 covers 11 bases. The CDR3 runs 16 residues. CDR1 and CDR2 (germline): DFQATT, SNEGSKA (reference sequence). Unmatched junction bases numbered 7, after V lost 4 bases and J lost 0 bases. As DNA, the CDR3 is TGCAGTGCTATGCCCGGGACTAGCGGAGACCAAGAGACCCAGTACTTC. This encodes CSAMPGTSGDQETQYF.

This sequence joins TRBV2 and TRBJ1-1; D is perhaps TRBD1 (6 bases). Germline V gene sequence: CDR1 SNHLY, CDR2 FYNNEI. Trimming cost V 7 bases and J 3 bases, with 12 bases left between them. The CDR3 has 13 amino acids. The CDR3 region is CASKGQYYTEAFF. The CDR3 DNA sequence: TGTGCCAGCAAAGGACAGTACTACACTGAAGCTTTCTTT.

This chain links TRBV29-1 with TRBJ2-2; TRBD2 aligns across 11 bases. The V and J ends lost 6 bases and 2 bases, in that order; junction bases with no gene match: 5. Germline CDR1 SQVTM, CDR2 ANQGSEA. This CDR3 has 15 amino acids. This CDR3 reads CSVAGTSGNTGELFF. The CDR3 DNA reads TGCAGCGTCGCCGGGACTAGCGGAAACACCGGGGAGCTGTTTTTT.

V gene TRBV5-1 combines with J gene TRBJ2-2, with D possibly being TRBD2 (7 bases). The germline V gene encodes CDR1 SGHRS and CDR2 YFSETQ. V gave up 0 bases and J gave up 4 bases, with 16 bases separating them. CDR3 size: 17 residues. CDR3 residues: CASSLVRGASGTGELFF. In nucleotides, the CDR3 is TGCGCCAGCAGCTTGGTTCGGGGGGCTTCTGGCACCGGGGAGCTGTTTTTT.

This clonotype appeared a few times. The chain has TRBV5-1 and TRBJ2-1; TRBD2 matches 12 bases. CDR1 and CDR2 (germline): SGHRS, YFSETQ. V lost 4 bases to trimming and J lost 5 bases; unmatched junction nucleotides: 13. This CDR3 contains 18 residues. CDR3: CASSTGLAGPLGDNEQFF. DNA for the CDR3: TGCGCCAGCAGCACGGGACTAGCGGGCCCCTTAGGAGACAATGAGCAGTTCTTC.

The chain has TRBV12-3 or TRBV12-4 and TRBJ1-1, with a weak D call TRBD1 (6 bases). CDR3 length equals 14 residues. V was cut by 6 bases and J by 2 bases, with 13 bases left in between. The CDR3 DNA follows: TGTGCCAGCAGCAACGGGGGGCTAAACACTGAAGCTTTCTTT. Protein product: CASSNGGLNTEAFF.

A few counts support this clonotype. The rearrangement links TRBV24-1 to TRBJ1-2; TRBD1 aligns across 9 bases. The germline CDR1 and CDR2 sequences are KGHDR and SFDVKD. The CDR3 extends over 14 amino acids. Trimming at V came to 3 bases and at J to 6 bases, leaving 4 bases not matched to a gene. CDR3 coding DNA: TGTGCCACCAGTGATAACAGGGGGCTTGATGGCTACACCTTC. Translated, it gives CATSDNRGLDGYTF.

This clonotype came up a few times. The gene calls are TRBV7-9 and TRBJ2-7; D not certain. In germline, CDR1 is SEHNR, CDR2 FQNEAQ (reference sequence). Trimming stripped 4 bases from V and 2 bases from J, with 12 bases between. The CDR3 runs to 14 residues. CDR3 sequence (DNA): TGTGCCAGCAGCTCGCCGGTGCTCCCCTACGAGCAGTACTTC. It specifies CASSSPVLPYEQYF.

This clonotype was observed a handful of times. V and J are TRBV12-5 and TRBJ1-6; D unclear. The V and J ends lost 3 bases and 7 bases respectively, with 10 bases between them. Per the germline V gene, CDR1 is LGHNT and CDR2 is FRNRAP. This CDR3 is 14 amino acids long. The CDR3 here is CASGLGPVNSPLHF. The CDR3 nucleotides read TGTGCTAGTGGTTTAGGTCCGGTAAATTCACCCCTCCACTTT.

In this sample, this clonotype turned up once. The gene calls are TRBV18 and TRBJ1-1, with 9 nucleotides matching TRBD1. Germline V gene sequence: CDR1 KGHSH, CDR2 LQKENI. The CDR3 covers 15 residues. Trimming removed 6 bases from V and 2 bases from J; junction bases left unmatched: 7. The CDR3 DNA follows: TGTGCCAGCTCGGGGACAGGGAACTACAACACTGAAGCTTTCTTT. Its protein product is CASSGTGNYNTEAFF. The full variable domain, in which reference TRBV18 and TRBJ1-1 provide the parts outside the CDR3, is NAGVMQNPRHLVRRRGQEARLRCSPMKGHSHVYWYRQLPEEGLKFMVYLQKENIIDESGMPKERFSAEFPKEGPSILRIQQVVRGDSAAYFCASSGTGNYNTEAFFGQGTRLTVV.

This clonotype was observed at least ten times. The chain links TRBV5-1 to TRBJ1-3, with 9 bases lining up with TRBD1. CDR1 is SGHRS, CDR2 YFSETQ, per germline. The V gene end was trimmed by 4 bases and the J gene end by 0 bases; junction bases not matched to a gene: 5. This CDR3 is 16 amino acids long. The CDR3 nucleotides read TGCGCCAGCAGCCCTTCGACAGGGGGCTCTGGAAACACCATATATTTT. Protein: CASSPSTGGSGNTIYF.

This clonotype was seen only a few times. J is TRBJ2-1 and V is TRBV12-3 or TRBV12-4; 7 bases agree with TRBD2. The CDR3 length is 17 residues. Unmatched junction bases numbered 11, after V lost 3 bases and J lost 3 bases. CDR3: CASSFSHAGAVYNEQFF. The CDR3 coding sequence is TGTGCCAGCAGTTTTTCACACGCGGGAGCGGTCTACAATGAGCAGTTCTTC.

The chain employs TRBV13 and TRBJ2-3; D uncertain. The germline V gene encodes CDR1 PRHDT and CDR2 FYEKMQ (reference sequence). CDR3 length: 15 residues. Trimming stripped 3 bases from V and 1 base from J, with 11 bases between. CDR3 nucleotide sequence: TGTGCCAGCAGCTTCCATATCCCGCGCACAGATACGCAGTATTTT. It is translated as CASSFHIPRTDTQYF. Full variable domain (outside the CDR3, taken from reference TRBV13 and TRBJ2-3): AAGVIQSPRHLIKEKRETATLKCYPIPRHDTVYWYQQGPGQDPQFLISFYEKMQSDKGSIPDRFSAQQFSDYHSELNMSSLELGDSALYFCASSFHIPRTDTQYFGPGTRLTVL.

This clonotype was observed a few times. J is TRBJ2-5 and V is TRBV7-8; D is perhaps TRBD1 (6 bases). V was shortened by 3 bases and J by 1 base, with 9 bases between the two germline ends. The germline V gene encodes CDR1 SGHVS and CDR2 FQNEAQ. The CDR3 length is 14 residues. The CDR3 DNA is TGTGCCAGCAGCTTTCAGGGGTCCCAAGAGACCCAGTACTTC. Residues: CASSFQGSQETQYF. Complete variable domain (other parts from reference TRBV7-8 and TRBJ2-5): GAGVSQSPRYKVAKRGQDVALRCDPISGHVSLFWYQQALGQGPEFLTYFQNEAQLDKSGLPSDRFFAERPEGSVSTLKIQRTQQEDSAVYLCASSFQGSQETQYFGPGTRLLVL.

The chain is built from TRBV10-3 and TRBJ2-3; 8 bases align to TRBD2. In germline, CDR1 is ENHRY, CDR2 SYGVKD. Trimming at V came to 7 bases and at J to 1 base, leaving 10 bases not matched to a gene. The CDR3 sequence is 16 residues long. The CDR3, as DNA: TGTGCCATCACCGGGTCGGGGGGGGTTCGCACAGATACGCAGTATTTT. Translation gives CAITGSGGVRTDTQYF.

This clonotype was counted only a few times. The rearrangement uses TRBV10-3 and TRBJ2-5; maybe TRBD2 (6 bases). Per germline, CDR1 ENHRY and CDR2 SYGVKD. The CDR3 runs 13 residues. Written as DNA, the CDR3 is TGTGCAAGCCTCGCCGGGAGCGGGGAGACCCAGTACTTC. As protein: CASLAGSGETQYF.

In its sample, this clonotype was seen many times. The gene calls are TRBV20-1 and TRBJ2-7; 11 nucleotides line up with TRBD2. This CDR3 contains 14 residues. Germline CDR1 and CDR2: DFQATT and SNEGSKA (reference sequence). V lost 6 bases, J lost 5 bases, and 9 bases stayed unmatched. DNA for the CDR3: TGCAGTGCCAAACTAGCGGGAGCGTTCCACGAGCAGTACTTC. It is translated as CSAKLAGAFHEQYF.

This clonotype was recorded at least ten times. The chain uses TRBV29-1 and TRBJ1-5, with 8 bases aligning to TRBD1. Trimming removed 4 bases from V and 3 bases from J; junction bases left unmatched: 5. This CDR3 has 14 residues. Germline V gene sequence: CDR1 SQVTM, CDR2 ANQGSEA. Here the CDR3 DNA reads TGCAGCGTTGCACAGGGGGGGCCCAATCAGCCCCAGCATTTT. The encoded protein is CSVAQGGPNQPQHF.

The chain links TRBV14 to TRBJ2-3; the D is unclear. The CDR3 covers 14 residues. Trimming removed 0 bases at V and 0 bases at J, with 4 bases between. Germline V gives CDR1 SGHDN, CDR2 FVKESK. CDR3 nucleotide sequence: TGTGCCAGCAGCCAAGACCTGAGCACAGATACGCAGTATTTT. It yields the protein CASSQDLSTDTQYF.